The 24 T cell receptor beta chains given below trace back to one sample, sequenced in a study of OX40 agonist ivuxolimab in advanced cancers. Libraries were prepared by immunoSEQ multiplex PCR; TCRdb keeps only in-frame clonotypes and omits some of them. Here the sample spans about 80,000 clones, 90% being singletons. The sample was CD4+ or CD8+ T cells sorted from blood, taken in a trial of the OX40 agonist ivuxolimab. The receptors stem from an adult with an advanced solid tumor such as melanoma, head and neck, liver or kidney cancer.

Here the CDR3 DNA reads TGCGCCAGCAGCCAACCTAGCGGGAGGGCCGACACCGGGGAGCTGTTTTTT. It encodes CASSQPSGRADTGELFF. The V call is TRBV4-1, the J call TRBJ2-2; 12 bases agree with TRBD2. The CDR3 is 17 residues long. Germline-derived CDR1 and CDR2 are MGHRA and YSYEKL. The ends lost 2 bases at V and 3 bases at J; junction bases unmatched: 4.

The CDR3 DNA reads as TGTGCCAGCAGCTTAACGAGGGGAGGGCGGACAGAGACCCAGTACTTC. This codes for CASSLTRGGRTETQYF. The gene calls are TRBV7-8 and TRBJ2-5; 7 bases are a match to TRBD2. Unmatched junction bases numbered 10, after V lost 2 bases and J lost 4 bases. Germline values: CDR1 SGHVS, CDR2 FQNEAQ. The CDR3 totals 16 residues.

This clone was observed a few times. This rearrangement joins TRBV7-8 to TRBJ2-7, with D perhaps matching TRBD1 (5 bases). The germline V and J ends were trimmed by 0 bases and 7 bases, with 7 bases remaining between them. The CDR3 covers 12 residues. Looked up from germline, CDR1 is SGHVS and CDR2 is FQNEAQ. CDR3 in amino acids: CASSLAAGEQYF. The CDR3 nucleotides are TGTGCCAGCAGCTTAGCGGCAGGGGAGCAGTACTTC.

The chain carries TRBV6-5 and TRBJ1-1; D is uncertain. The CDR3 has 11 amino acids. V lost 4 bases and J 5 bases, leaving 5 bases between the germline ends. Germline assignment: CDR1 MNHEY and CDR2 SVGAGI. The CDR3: CASSLGTEAFF. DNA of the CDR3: TGTGCCAGCAGTTTAGGGACTGAAGCTTTCTTT.

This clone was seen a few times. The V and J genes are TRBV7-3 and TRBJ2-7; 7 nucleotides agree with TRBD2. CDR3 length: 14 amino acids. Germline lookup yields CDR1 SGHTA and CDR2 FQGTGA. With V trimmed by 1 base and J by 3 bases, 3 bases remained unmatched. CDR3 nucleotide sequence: TGTGCCAGCAGCTTAAGTGGGAGGGGCTACGAGCAGTACTTC. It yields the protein CASSLSGRGYEQYF.

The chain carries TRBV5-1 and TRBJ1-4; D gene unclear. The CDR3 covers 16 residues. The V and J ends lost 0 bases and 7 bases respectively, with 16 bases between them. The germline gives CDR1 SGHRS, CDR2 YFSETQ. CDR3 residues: CASSLVSPGLGEKLFF. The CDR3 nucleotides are TGCGCCAGCAGCTTGGTCTCCCCCGGGCTCGGTGAAAAACTGTTTTTT.

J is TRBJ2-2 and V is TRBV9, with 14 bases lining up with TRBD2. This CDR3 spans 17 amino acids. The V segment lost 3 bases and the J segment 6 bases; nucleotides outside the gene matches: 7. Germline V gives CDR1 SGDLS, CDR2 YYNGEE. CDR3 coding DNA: TGTGCCAGCAGCGAGAGAGGGGGACTAGCGGGAGCCGGGGAGCTGTTTTTT. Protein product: CASSERGGLAGAGELFF.

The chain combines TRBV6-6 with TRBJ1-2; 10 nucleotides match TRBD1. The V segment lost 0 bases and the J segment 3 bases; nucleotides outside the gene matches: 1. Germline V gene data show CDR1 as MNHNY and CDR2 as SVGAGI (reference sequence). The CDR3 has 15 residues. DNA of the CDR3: TGTGCCAGCAGTTACTCGACAGGGGGCGACTATGGCTACACCTTC. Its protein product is CASSYSTGGDYGYTF.

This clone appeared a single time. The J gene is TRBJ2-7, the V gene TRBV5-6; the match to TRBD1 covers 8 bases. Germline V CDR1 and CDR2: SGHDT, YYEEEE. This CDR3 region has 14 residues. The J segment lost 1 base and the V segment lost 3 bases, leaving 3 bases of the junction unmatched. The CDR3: CASSWWTGSYEQYF. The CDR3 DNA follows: TGTGCCAGCAGCTGGTGGACAGGGTCCTACGAGCAGTACTTC.

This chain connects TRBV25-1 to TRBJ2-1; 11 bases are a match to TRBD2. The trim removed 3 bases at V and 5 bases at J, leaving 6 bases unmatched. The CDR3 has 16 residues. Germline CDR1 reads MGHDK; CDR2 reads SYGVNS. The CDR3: CASSDPTSGRDNEQFF. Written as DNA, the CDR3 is TGTGCCAGCAGTGACCCCACTAGCGGGAGAGACAATGAGCAGTTCTTC.

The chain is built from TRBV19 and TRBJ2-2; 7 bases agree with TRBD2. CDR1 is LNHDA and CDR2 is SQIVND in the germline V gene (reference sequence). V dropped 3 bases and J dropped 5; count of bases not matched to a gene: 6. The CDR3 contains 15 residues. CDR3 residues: CASSIGWRETGELFF. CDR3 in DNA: TGTGCCAGTAGTATCGGGTGGCGGGAGACCGGGGAGCTGTTTTTT.

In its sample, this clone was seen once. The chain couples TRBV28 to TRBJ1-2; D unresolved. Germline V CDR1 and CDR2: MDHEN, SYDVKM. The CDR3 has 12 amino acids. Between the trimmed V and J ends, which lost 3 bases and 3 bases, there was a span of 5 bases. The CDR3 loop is CASSLFDYGYTF. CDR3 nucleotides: TGTGCCAGCAGTTTGTTCGACTATGGCTACACCTTC.

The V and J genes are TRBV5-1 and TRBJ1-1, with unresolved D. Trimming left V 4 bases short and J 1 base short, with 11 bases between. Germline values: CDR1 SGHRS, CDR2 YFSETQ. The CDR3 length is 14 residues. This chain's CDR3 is CASSQESGNTEAFF. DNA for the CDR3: TGCGCCAGCAGCCAAGAATCGGGGAACACTGAAGCTTTCTTT.

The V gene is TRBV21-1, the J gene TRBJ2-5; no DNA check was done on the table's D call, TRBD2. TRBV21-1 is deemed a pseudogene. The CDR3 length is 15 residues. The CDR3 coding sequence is TGTGCCAGCAGCAAGGAGCGGGAGAAGGGGGAGACCCAGTACTTC. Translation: CASSKEREKGETQYF.

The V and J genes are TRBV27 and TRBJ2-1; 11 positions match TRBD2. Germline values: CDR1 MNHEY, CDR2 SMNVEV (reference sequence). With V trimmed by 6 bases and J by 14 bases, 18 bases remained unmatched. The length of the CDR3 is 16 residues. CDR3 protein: CASRVTGLAVDQWEFF. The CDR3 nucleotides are TGTGCCAGCAGGGTTACGGGACTAGCGGTAGACCAATGGGAGTTCTTC.

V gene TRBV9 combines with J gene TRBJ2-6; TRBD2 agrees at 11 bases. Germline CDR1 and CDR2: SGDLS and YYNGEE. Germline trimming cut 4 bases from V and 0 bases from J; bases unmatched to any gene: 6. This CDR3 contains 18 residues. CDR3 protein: CASSPRLAGLSGANVLTF. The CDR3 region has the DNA TGTGCCAGCAGCCCACGACTAGCGGGGCTCTCTGGGGCCAACGTCCTGACTTTC.

The CDR3 spells CASRSSSSWNEQFF. Written as DNA, the CDR3 is TGTGCCAGCAGGTCGAGCAGCTCCTGGAATGAGCAGTTCTTC. The genes are TRBV28 and TRBJ2-1; unclear D gene. In germline, CDR1 is MDHEN, CDR2 SYDVKM. Trimming took off 6 bases at V and 7 bases at J, with 16 bases between the two ends. The CDR3 contains 14 residues.

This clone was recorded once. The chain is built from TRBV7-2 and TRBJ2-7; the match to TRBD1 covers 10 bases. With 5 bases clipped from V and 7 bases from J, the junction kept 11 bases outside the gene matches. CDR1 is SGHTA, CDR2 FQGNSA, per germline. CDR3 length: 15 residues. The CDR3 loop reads CASSADPTGGREQYF. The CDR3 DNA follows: TGTGCCAGCAGCGCAGACCCGACAGGGGGCAGGGAGCAGTACTTC.

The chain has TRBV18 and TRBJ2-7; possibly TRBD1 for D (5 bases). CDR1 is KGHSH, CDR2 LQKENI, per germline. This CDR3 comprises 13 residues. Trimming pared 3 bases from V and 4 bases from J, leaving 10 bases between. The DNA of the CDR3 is TGTGCCAGCTCACCCGGCGCAGGGTACGAGCAGTACTTC. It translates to CASSPGAGYEQYF. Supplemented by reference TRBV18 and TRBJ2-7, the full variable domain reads NAGVMQNPRHLVRRRGQEARLRCSPMKGHSHVYWYRQLPEEGLKFMVYLQKENIIDESGMPKERFSAEFPKEGPSILRIQQVVRGDSAAYFCASSPGAGYEQYFGPGTRLTVT.

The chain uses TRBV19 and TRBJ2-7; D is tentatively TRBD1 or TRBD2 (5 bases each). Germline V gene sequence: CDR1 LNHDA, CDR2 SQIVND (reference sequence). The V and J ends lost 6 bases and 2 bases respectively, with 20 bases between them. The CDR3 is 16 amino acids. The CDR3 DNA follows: TGTGCCAGTAGCCGGGGTGGGGCCCGCGCTACCTACGAGCAGTACTTC. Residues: CASSRGGARATYEQYF.

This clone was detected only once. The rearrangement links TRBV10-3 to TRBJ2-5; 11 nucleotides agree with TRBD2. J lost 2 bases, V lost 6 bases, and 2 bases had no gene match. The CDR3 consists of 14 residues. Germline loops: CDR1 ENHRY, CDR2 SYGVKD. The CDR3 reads CAISGTSGQETQYF. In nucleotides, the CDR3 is TGTGCCATCAGCGGGACTAGCGGACAAGAGACCCAGTACTTC.

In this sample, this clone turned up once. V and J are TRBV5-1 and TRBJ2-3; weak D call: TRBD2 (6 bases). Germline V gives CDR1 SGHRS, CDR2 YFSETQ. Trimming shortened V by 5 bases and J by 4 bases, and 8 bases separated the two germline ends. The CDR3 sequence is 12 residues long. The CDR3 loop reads CASREGADTQYF. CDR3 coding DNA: TGCGCCAGCAGGGAGGGCGCAGATACGCAGTATTTT.

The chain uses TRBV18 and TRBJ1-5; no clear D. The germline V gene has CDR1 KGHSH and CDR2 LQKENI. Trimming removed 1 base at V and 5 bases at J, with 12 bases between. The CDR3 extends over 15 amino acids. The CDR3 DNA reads TGTGCCAGCTCACCACAATTCGGATACCATCAGCCCCAGCATTTT. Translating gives CASSPQFGYHQPQHF.

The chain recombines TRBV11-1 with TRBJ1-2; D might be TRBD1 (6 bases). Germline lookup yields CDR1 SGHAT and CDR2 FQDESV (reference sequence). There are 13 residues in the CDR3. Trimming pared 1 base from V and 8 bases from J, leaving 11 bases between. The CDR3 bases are TGTGCCAGCAGCTTAGGTGCAGGGGACGGCTACACCTTC. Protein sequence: CASSLGAGDGYTF.